This T cell receptor (beta chain) was sequenced for a study of cytomegalovirus exposure and HLA in healthy donors. Primers: 60 Vbeta forward and 13 Jbeta reverse. Sequenced by immunoSEQ multiplex PCR; TCRdb stores in-frame clones only, minus some. Of some 40,000 clones listed, 65% to 85% were seen once; the top ten hold approximately 3%. Findings and caveats of the study: Productive rates of about 87% or about 30% were seen for most TCR beta V segments in an earlier analysis.

In regard to this clone: Its antigen remains unknown.

Germline V lookup: CDR1 SGHTA, CDR2 FQGNSA. With 5 bases clipped from V and 5 bases from J, the junction kept 6 bases outside the gene matches. CDR3 size: 15 residues. This sequence joins TRBV7-2 and TRBJ2-1, with 10 bases identical to TRBD2. The sample comprised PBMCs. The sequence was obtained from a man aged 45-60 years in good health and CMV-seronegative. The CDR3, as DNA: TGTGCCAGCAGCAGAGAGCGGGGGGGTCACAATGAGCAGTTCTTC. Its protein product is CASSRERGGHNEQFF.